A selection of T cell receptor beta chains follows, all from one sample in a study of blood T cell repertoires in COVID-19. TCRdb keeps only in-frame clones here, not all; method: immunoSEQ multiplex PCR. The repertoire holds roughly 78,000 clones, with around four fifths as singletons. Material for sequencing was peripheral blood. Receptors were obtained from an elderly woman with acute or convalescent COVID-19. Each CDR3 is given with its conserved first and last residue. The D gene is left open where the match is weak. Part of the rows lack a size; the others show once, few, many or a class for expanded clones.

TRBJ2-1 | TRBD2 | once | TRBV27 | TGTGCCAGCAGTTCACCTTATCAGGCTAGCGGACCTGAGCAGTTCTTC | CASSSPYQASGPEQFF
TRBJ1-2 | . | . | TRBV5-4 | TGTGCCAGCAGCTTGGGAGGGAACTATGGCTACACCTTC | CASSLGGNYGYTF
TRBJ1-4 | . | . | TRBV19 | TGTGCCAGTAGTAAAGTTGTCCTCAGGCAAACGGATGAAAAACTGTTTTTT | CASSKVVLRQTDEKLFF
TRBJ1-1 | . | . | TRBV27 | TGTGCCAGCAGTTTATCGACCCCTACAGAAAACACTGAAGCTTTCTTT | CASSLSTPTENTEAFF
TRBJ2-3 | . | once | TRBV5-1 | TGCGCCAGCAGCTTGGGACGGCTCGCGGGGGCGGGGGATACGCAGTATTTT | CASSLGRLAGAGDTQYF
TRBJ1-5 | . | . | TRBV6-5 | TGTGCCAGCAGCCTGGACACCTACAATCAGCCCCAGCATTTT | CASSLDTYNQPQHF
TRBJ1-1 | TRBD1 | few | TRBV19 | TGTGCCAGTAGTATAGTGGGGGACAGGGAGACTTTCTTT | CASSIVGDRETFF
TRBJ2-1 | TRBD1 | . | TRBV27 | TGTGCCAGCAGCGGCCGGGACAGGTACAATGAGCAGTTCTTC | CASSGRDRYNEQFF
TRBJ1-1 | . | . | TRBV14 | TGTGCCAGCAGCCGTCAGAACACTGAAGCTTTCTTT | CASSRQNTEAFF
TRBJ1-4 | . | . | TRBV7-8 | TGTGCCAGCGCAGCCGGGGGAGTTAGTGAAAAACTGTTTTTT | CASAAGGVSEKLFF
TRBJ2-1 | . | . | TRBV4-2 | TGTGCCAGCAGCCAAGAGGCCCTAGTAACCTACAATGAGCAGTTCTTC | CASSQEALVTYNEQFF
TRBJ1-5 | . | once | TRBV3-1/TRBV3-2 | TGTGCCAGCAGCGCCGGAGGGGTTTTCAATCAGCCCCAGCATTTT | CASSAGGVFNQPQHF
TRBJ2-1 | TRBD1 | once | TRBV3-1/TRBV3-2 | TGTGCCAGCAGCCAAGTACCGGGACAGGGGTTAAATGAGCAGTTCTTC | CASSQVPGQGLNEQFF
TRBJ2-1 | . | . | TRBV15 | TGTGCCACCAGCTCCCGTCTGGGCAGGCGTAATGAGCAGTTCTTC | CATSSRLGRRNEQFF
TRBJ2-5 | TRBD2 | . | TRBV13 | TGTGCCAGCAGCCGCCCCCCCCGAGCGGGAGGCCCCCAACTGCCCCAGTACTTC | CASSRPPRAGGPQLPQYF
TRBJ2-7 | . | . | TRBV10-2 | TGCGCCAGCAGTGAGAGACTTACCTACGAGCAGTACTTC | CASSERLTYEQYF
TRBJ1-5 | TRBD1 | . | TRBV27 | TGTGCCAGCAGTTCATGGACAGGGTCGGGAAATCAGCCCCAGCATTTT | CASSSWTGSGNQPQHF